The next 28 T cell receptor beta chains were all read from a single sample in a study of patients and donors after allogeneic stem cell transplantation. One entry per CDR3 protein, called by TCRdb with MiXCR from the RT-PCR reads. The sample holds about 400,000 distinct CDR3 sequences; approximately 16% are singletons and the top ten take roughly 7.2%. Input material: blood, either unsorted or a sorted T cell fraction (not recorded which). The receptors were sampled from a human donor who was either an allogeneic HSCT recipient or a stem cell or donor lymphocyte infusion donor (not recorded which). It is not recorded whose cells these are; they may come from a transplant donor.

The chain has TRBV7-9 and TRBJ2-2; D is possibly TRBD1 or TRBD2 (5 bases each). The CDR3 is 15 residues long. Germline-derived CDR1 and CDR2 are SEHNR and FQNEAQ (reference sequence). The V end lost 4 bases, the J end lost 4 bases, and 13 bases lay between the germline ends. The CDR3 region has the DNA TGTGCCAGCAGCTCGGTGGGACGGAGCACCGGGGAGCTGTTTTTT. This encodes CASSSVGRSTGELFF.

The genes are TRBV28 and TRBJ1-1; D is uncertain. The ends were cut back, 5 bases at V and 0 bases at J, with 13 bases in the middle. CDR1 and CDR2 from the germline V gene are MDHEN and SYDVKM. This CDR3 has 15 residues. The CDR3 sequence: CASSASGVMNTEAFF. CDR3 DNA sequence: TGTGCCAGCAGTGCCTCGGGAGTAATGAACACTGAAGCTTTCTTT.

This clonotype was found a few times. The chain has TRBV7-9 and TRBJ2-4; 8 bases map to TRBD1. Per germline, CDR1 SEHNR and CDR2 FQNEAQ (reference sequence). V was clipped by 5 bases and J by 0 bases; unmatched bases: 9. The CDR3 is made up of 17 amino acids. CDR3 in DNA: TGTGCCAGCAGCGCCCGGACAGGGACCCTAGCCAAAAACATTCAGTACTTC. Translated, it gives CASSARTGTLAKNIQYF.

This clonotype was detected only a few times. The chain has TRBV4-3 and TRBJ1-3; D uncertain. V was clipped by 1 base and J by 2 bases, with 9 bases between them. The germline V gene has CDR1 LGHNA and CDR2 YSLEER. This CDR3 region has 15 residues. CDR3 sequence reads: CASSQGAGPGNTIYF. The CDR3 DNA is TGCGCCAGCAGCCAAGGGGCAGGTCCTGGAAACACCATATATTTT.

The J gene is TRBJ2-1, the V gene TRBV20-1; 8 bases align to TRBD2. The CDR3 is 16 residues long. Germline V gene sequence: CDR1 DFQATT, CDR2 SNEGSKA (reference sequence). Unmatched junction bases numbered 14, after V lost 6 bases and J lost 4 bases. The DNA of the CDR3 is TGCAGTGCCTACACCCTCACTAGCGGAGGATACAATGAGCAGTTCTTC. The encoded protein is CSAYTLTSGGYNEQFF.

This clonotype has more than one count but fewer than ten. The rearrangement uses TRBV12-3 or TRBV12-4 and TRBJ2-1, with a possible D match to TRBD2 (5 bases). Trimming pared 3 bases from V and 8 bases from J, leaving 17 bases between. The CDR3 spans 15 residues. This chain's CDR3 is CASSFETAGADEQFF. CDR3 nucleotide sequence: TGTGCCAGCAGTTTTGAGACGGCGGGTGCGGATGAGCAGTTCTTC.

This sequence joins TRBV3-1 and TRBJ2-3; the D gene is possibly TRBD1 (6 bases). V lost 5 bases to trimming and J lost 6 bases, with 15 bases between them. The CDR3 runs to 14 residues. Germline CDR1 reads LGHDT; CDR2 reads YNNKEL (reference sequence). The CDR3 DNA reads TGTGCCAGCAGCGGACGCCAGGGGTGGGATACGCAGTATTTT. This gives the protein CASSGRQGWDTQYF.

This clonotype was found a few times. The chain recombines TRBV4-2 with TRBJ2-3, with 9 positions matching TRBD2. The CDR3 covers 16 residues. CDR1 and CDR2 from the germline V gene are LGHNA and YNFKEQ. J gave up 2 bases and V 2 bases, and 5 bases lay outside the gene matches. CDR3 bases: TGTGCCAGCAGCCAAATTAGCGGGGGCCTCACAGATACGCAGTATTTT. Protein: CASSQISGGLTDTQYF.

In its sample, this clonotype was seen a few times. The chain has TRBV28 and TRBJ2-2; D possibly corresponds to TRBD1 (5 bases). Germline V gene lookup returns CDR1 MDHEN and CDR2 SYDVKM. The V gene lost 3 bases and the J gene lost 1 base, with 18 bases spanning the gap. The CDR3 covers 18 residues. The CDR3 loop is CASSFYRLVRGNTGELFF. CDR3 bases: TGTGCCAGCAGTTTTTATCGACTCGTTAGGGGGAACACCGGGGAGCTGTTTTTT.

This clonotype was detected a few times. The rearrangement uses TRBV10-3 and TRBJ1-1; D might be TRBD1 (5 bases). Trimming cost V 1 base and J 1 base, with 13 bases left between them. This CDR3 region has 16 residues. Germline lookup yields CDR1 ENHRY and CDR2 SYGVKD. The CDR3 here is CAISEFRASANTEAFF. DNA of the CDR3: TGTGCCATCAGTGAGTTCAGGGCTTCCGCGAACACTGAAGCTTTCTTT.

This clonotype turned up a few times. CDR3 bases: TGTGCCAGCTCACCAGAGGGGCTTAGCAATCAGCCCCAGCATTTT. It is translated as CASSPEGLSNQPQHF. The J gene is TRBJ1-5, the V gene TRBV18; tentatively, D is TRBD1 (5 bases). Trimming stripped 2 bases from V and 0 bases from J, with 8 bases between. Germline CDR1 reads KGHSH; CDR2 reads LQKENI. The CDR3 is 15 amino acids.

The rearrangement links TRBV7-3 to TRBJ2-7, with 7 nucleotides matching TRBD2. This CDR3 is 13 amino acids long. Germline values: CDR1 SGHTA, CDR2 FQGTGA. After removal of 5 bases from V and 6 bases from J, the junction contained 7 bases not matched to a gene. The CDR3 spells CASSLGRIGEQYF. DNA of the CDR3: TGTGCCAGCAGCCTCGGGAGGATTGGCGAGCAGTACTTC.

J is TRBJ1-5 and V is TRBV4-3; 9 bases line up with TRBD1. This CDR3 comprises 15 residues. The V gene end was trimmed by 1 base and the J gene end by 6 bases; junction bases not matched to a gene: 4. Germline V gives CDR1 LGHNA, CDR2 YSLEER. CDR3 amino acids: CASSQGTGDGQPQHF. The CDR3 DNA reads TGCGCCAGCAGCCAAGGGACAGGGGACGGTCAGCCCCAGCATTTT.

Here the CDR3 DNA reads TGTGCCAGCAGTGACACGGATCCCCTCAACTATGGCTACACCTTC. Translation: CASSDTDPLNYGYTF. The chain combines TRBV25-1 with TRBJ1-2; D unresolved. There are 15 residues in the CDR3. Trimming shortened V by 3 bases and J by 2 bases, and 13 bases separated the two germline ends. Germline V gives CDR1 MGHDK, CDR2 SYGVNS.

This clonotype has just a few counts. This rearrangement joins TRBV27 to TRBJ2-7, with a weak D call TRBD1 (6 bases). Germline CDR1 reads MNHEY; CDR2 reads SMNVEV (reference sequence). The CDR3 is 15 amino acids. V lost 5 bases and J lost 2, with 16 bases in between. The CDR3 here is CASSPSDSQTYEQYF. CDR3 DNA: TGTGCCAGCAGTCCATCGGACAGTCAAACCTACGAGCAGTACTTC.

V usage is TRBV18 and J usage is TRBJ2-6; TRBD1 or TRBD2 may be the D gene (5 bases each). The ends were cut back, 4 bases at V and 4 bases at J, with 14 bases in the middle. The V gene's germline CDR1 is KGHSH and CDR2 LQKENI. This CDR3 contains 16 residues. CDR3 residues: CASSQWDAGGANVLTF. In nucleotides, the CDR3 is TGTGCCAGCTCACAGTGGGACGCCGGCGGGGCCAACGTCCTGACTTTC.

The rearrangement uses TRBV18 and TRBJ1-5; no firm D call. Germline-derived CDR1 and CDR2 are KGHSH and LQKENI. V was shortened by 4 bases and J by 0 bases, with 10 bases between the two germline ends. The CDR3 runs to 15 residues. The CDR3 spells CASSLDGHSNQPQHF. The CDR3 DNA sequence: TGTGCCAGCTCACTAGACGGTCATAGCAATCAGCCCCAGCATTTT. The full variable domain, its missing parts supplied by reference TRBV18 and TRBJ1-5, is NAGVMQNPRHLVRRRGQEARLRCSPMKGHSHVYWYRQLPEEGLKFMVYLQKENIIDESGMPKERFSAEFPKEGPSILRIQQVVRGDSAAYFCASSLDGHSNQPQHFGDGTRLSIL.

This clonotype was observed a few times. The CDR3 is CASNPDRGLPTDTQYF. Here the CDR3 DNA reads TGTGCCAGCAACCCTGACAGGGGGCTTCCCACAGATACGCAGTATTTT. This chain uses TRBV12-3 or TRBV12-4 with TRBJ2-3, with 10 bases identical to TRBD1. The CDR3 runs to 16 residues. With 7 bases clipped from V and 2 bases from J, the junction kept 9 bases outside the gene matches.

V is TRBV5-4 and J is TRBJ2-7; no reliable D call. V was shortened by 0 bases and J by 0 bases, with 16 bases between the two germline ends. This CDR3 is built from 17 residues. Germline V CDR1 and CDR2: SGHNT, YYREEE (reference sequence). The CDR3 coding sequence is TGTGCCAGCAGCTTGGGAAGTAGTGGGTCAAGCTCCTACGAGCAGTACTTC. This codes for CASSLGSSGSSSYEQYF.

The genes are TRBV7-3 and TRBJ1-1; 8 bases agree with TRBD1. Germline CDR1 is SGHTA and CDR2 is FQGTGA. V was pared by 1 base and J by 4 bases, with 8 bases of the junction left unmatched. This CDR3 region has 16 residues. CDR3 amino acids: CASSLIGNRGSTEAFF. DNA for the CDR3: TGTGCCAGCAGCTTAATCGGGAACAGGGGGTCCACTGAAGCTTTCTTT.

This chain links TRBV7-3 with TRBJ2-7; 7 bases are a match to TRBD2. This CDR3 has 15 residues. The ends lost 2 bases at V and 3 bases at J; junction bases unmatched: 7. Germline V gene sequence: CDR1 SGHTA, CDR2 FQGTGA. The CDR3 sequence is CASSLSRASGYEQYF. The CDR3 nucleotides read TGTGCCAGCAGCTTATCTCGGGCTAGCGGCTACGAGCAGTACTTC.

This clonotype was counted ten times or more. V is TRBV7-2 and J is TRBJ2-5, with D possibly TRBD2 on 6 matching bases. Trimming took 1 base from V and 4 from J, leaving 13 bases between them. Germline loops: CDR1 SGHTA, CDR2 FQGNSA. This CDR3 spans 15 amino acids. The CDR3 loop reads CASSLELRGAETQYF. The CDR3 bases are TGTGCCAGCAGCTTAGAGCTACGCGGGGCAGAGACCCAGTACTTC.

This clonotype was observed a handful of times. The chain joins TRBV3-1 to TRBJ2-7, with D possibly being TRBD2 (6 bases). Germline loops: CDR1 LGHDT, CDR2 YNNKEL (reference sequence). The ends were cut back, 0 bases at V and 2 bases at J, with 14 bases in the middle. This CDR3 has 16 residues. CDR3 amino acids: CASSQDGLASTYEQYF. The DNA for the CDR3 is TGTGCCAGCAGCCAAGATGGGCTAGCGAGCACCTACGAGCAGTACTTC.

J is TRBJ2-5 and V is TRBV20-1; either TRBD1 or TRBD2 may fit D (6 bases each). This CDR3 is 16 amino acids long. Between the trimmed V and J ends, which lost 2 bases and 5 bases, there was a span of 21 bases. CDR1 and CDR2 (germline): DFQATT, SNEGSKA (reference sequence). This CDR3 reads CSARSERVRGGETQYF. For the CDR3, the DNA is TGCAGTGCTAGATCAGAGCGTGTGAGAGGGGGGGAGACCCAGTACTTC.

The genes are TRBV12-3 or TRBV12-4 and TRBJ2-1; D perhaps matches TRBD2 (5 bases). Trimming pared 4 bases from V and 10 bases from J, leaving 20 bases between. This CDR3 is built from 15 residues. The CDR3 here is CASSYTQVAASEQFF. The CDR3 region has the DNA TGTGCCAGCAGTTACACTCAAGTCGCGGCTAGCGAGCAGTTCTTC.

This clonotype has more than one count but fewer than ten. CDR3 nucleotides: TGTGCCAGCAGCCCTAACCCTAGCGGGATGGCGATTATCGAGCAGTACTTC. This translates into CASSPNPSGMAIIEQYF. The gene calls are TRBV3-1 and TRBJ2-7; TRBD2 aligns across 9 bases. CDR1 is LGHDT and CDR2 is YNNKEL in the germline V gene (reference sequence). CDR3 length: 17 amino acids. Germline trimming cut 4 bases from V and 6 bases from J; bases unmatched to any gene: 16.

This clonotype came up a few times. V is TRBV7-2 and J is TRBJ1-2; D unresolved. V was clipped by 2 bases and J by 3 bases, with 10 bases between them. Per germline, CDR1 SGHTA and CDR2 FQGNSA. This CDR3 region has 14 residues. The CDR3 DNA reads TGTGCCAGCAGCTTAAGGTGGGCGGACTATGGCTACACCTTC. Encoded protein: CASSLRWADYGYTF.

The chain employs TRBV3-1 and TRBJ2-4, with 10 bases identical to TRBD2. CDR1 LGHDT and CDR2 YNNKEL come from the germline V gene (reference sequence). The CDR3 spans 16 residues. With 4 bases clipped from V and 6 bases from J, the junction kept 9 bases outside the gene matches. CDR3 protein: CASSPSLAGVRNIQYF. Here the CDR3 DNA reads TGTGCCAGCAGCCCGTCCCTAGCGGGGGTGAGAAACATTCAGTACTTC. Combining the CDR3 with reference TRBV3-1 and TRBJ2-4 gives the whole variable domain DTAVSQTPKYLVTQMGNDKSIKCEQNLGHDTMYWYKQDSKKFLKIMFSYNNKELIINETVPNRFSPKSPDKAHLNLHINSLELGDSAVYFCASSPSLAGVRNIQYFGAGTRLSVL.